This record covers a single T cell receptor (beta chain). Its specific antigen is unknown. Base quality data are lacking; no much larger clone is found one base away. The data originate from a study of post-analysis software for immune sequencing data (dated by TCRdb to between 2014 and 2016). Broadly, across the study: The recorded disease courses included relapsing-remitting, secondary progressive and progressive-relapsing multiple sclerosis, and some patients had no subtype annotation. The patient repertoires were compared against fewer than twelve previously published healthy control repertoires obtained from donors aged about 6 to 27 years. A subset of samples was prepared in parallel using single-end sample barcoding, then pooled and co-amplified after Illumina adapter ligation.

Receptor libraries were prepared by PCR. TCRdb names Illumina HiSeq 2500 as the instrument used. To reduce PCR and sequencing biases, unique molecular identifiers were incorporated into the TCR beta cDNA libraries. Approximately 500,000 cDNA molecules were obtained for every 1 to 10 million input T cells, so each molecule roughly corresponded to one T cell. The same protocol used for the earlier healthy control dataset was applied to prepare and sequence the patient libraries. Samples belonging to the same batch were prepared together, multiplexed and sequenced on a shared HiSeq lane. Per the original workflow: MIGEC handled the raw barcoded reads, throwing out single-read molecular identifier groups before consensus assembly and CDR3 extraction. Clonotype tables were post-analysed with VDJtools, normalizing diversity by down-sampling all datasets to the smallest sample size. Repertoire overlap clustering matched CDR3 amino acid but not nucleotide sequences to correct batch-related cross-sample contamination. The public reads were quality trimmed at Q25 with fastp and then assembled into clones with MiXCR by TCRdb, keeping productive beta chains. Rows with one shared CDR3 protein collapse into an entry with the most common genes and DNA. Clone size and V and J calls follow TCRdb, not the original study. This sample comprises 350,000 to 500,000 distinct CDR3 sequences, approximately 42% of them detected only once. The ten largest make up about 8% of the sample.

The CDR3 covers 14 residues, taking in both the cysteine and the phenylalanine. Only the CDR3 part of the read is kept: 42 bases, read in frame from the first base. The CDR1 and CDR2 encoded by the germline V gene are SGDLS and YYNGEE. At the junction V is shortened by 0 bases and J by 2 bases, with 9 bases in between. Broad study findings and their caveats: Compared with controls, multiple sclerosis patients had significantly lower normalized Chao1 diversity, a finding suggesting substantial peripheral T-cell clonal expansion. The multiple sclerosis patient group was slightly younger than the control group. Direct clustering with F measure showed strong co-clustering of samples prepared in the same batch, prompting a batch-effect correction. Patients showed significantly higher frequencies than controls for 4 or 5 TRBV segments, among them TRBV5-6, TRBV5-1 and TRBV20-1.

To demonstrate the VDJtools post-analysis software, the study profiled TCR beta repertoires from the peripheral blood of 10 to 15 young patients with multiple sclerosis. Multiple sclerosis patients were children and adolescents aged roughly 6 to 16 years. Sequencing was performed on blood. The chain was built from TRBV9 and TRBJ2-7, with the D gene not clear enough to name. The receptor was isolated from a girl aged 2-10 years with multiple sclerosis. The CDR3 in this case is CASSVDFLPYEQYF. At the DNA level, the sequence is TGTGCCAGCAGCGTAGACTTTCTACCCTACGAGCAGTACTTC.